These 27 T cell receptor beta chains were all obtained from the same sample, sequenced in a study of blood T cell repertoires in COVID-19. The repertoire was sequenced with immunoSEQ multiplex PCR; TCRdb's copy has only in-frame clones and lacks some. Altogether tens of thousands of clones are present, roughly 87% being singletons, with the ten largest covering 5.5% to 8.5%. Material: peripheral blood. Receptors were obtained from a human donor in a cohort sampled during active COVID-19.

The rearrangement uses TRBV7-9 and TRBJ2-7, with 9 bases aligning to TRBD1. This CDR3 comprises 15 residues. From germline, CDR1 is SEHNR and CDR2 FQNEAQ (reference sequence). J was trimmed by 3 bases and V by 5 bases; bases with no gene match: 8. CDR3 amino acids: CASSAKPGQGYEQYF. CDR3 DNA sequence: TGTGCCAGCAGCGCAAAACCGGGACAGGGCTACGAGCAGTACTTC.

The genes are TRBV5-1 and TRBJ2-1, with unresolved D. Per the germline V gene, CDR1 is SGHRS and CDR2 is YFSETQ. The CDR3 has 14 residues. Trimming left V 6 bases short and J 9 bases short, with 19 bases between. This CDR3 reads CASTAEARFSEQFF. DNA for the CDR3: TGCGCCAGCACCGCCGAGGCTAGATTTAGTGAGCAGTTCTTC.

The chain is built from TRBV5-6 and TRBJ1-2; a possible D gene is TRBD1 (5 bases). Germline V CDR1 and CDR2: SGHDT, YYEEEE. CDR3 size: 14 residues. Deletions cut 0 bases from V and 8 bases from J, with 14 bases between. In DNA form, the CDR3 reads TGTGCCAGCAGCTTGGCAGGGAGGGGAGGGGGCTACACCTTC. Protein: CASSLAGRGGGYTF.

V usage is TRBV7-2 and J usage is TRBJ1-2, with D possibly matching TRBD1 (5 bases). The germline gives CDR1 SGHTA, CDR2 FQGNSA. Deletions cut 2 bases from V and 6 bases from J, with 25 bases between. The CDR3 extends over 18 amino acids. CDR3: CASSLYTGVPGPGDGYTF. The DNA for the CDR3 is TGTGCCAGCAGCTTATATACGGGAGTACCGGGACCGGGGGATGGCTACACCTTC.

This chain joins TRBV9 and TRBJ1-4; possibly TRBD1 for D (5 bases). Germline CDR1 reads SGDLS; CDR2 reads YYNGEE. The V gene lost 2 bases and the J gene lost 8 bases, with 19 bases spanning the gap. This CDR3 is 16 amino acids long. The DNA of the CDR3 is TGTGCCAGCAGCGTTAACTCTGGGAGCGGGGGGGAAAAACTGTTTTTT. It is translated as CASSVNSGSGGEKLFF.

The chain links TRBV5-1 to TRBJ2-1; D is perhaps TRBD1 (5 bases). V shed 4 bases and J shed 7 bases, with 15 bases lying between them. The CDR3 runs to 14 residues. Looked up from germline, CDR1 is SGHRS and CDR2 is YFSETQ. CDR3 in DNA: TGCGCCAGCAGCACCTCCTTCGCAGGGAATGAGCAGTTCTTC. Translating it yields CASSTSFAGNEQFF.

This clone is a singleton in its sample. The V call is TRBV4-3, the J call TRBJ2-7, with 11 bases that match TRBD2. CDR1 and CDR2 from the germline V gene are LGHNA and YSLEER. V trimming: 2 bases; J trimming: 4 bases; junction bases outside the gene matches: 7. The CDR3 runs to 16 residues. CDR3 residues: CASSQSLAGGNYEQYF. The CDR3 nucleotides are TGCGCCAGCAGCCAAAGTCTAGCGGGAGGTAATTACGAGCAGTACTTC.

The V and J genes are TRBV28 and TRBJ1-2; maybe TRBD1 (6 bases). Trimming removed 7 bases at V and 6 bases at J, with 21 bases between. Per the germline V gene, CDR1 is MDHEN and CDR2 is SYDVKM. This CDR3 is 15 amino acids long. CDR3 sequence reads: CASTLPGEGSHGYTF. The DNA of the CDR3 is TGTGCCAGCACCCTGCCAGGGGAAGGGAGTCATGGCTACACCTTC.

The chain couples TRBV2 to TRBJ1-6; a possible D gene is TRBD1 (5 bases). The CDR3 totals 17 residues. CDR1 and CDR2 (germline): SNHLY, FYNNEI. V was shortened by 7 bases and J by 2 bases, with 18 bases between the two germline ends. CDR3 nucleotides: TGTGCCAGCACCCCCACCCCTACAGGAACCTATAATTCACCCCTCCACTTT. It codes for CASTPTPTGTYNSPLHF.

DNA of the CDR3: TGTGCCAGCAGTGAATATCTGGACAGAGCCGCCGGGGAGCTGTTTTTT. Translating gives CASSEYLDRAAGELFF. V gene TRBV6-1 combines with J gene TRBJ2-2; weak D call: TRBD1 (6 bases). The V end was cut by 2 bases, the J end by 6 bases, with 16 bases between. CDR3 length: 16 residues. Germline-derived CDR1 and CDR2 are MNHNS and SASEGT.

This clone has more than one count but fewer than ten. This rearrangement joins TRBV18 to TRBJ1-1; 7 bases are a match to TRBD1. The CDR3 is 16 residues long. CDR1 and CDR2 from the germline V gene are KGHSH and LQKENI. V lost 6 bases, J lost 3 bases, and 13 bases stayed unmatched. CDR3 residues: CASSPPARGVDTEAFF. DNA of the CDR3: TGTGCCAGCTCGCCTCCTGCCAGGGGGGTCGACACTGAAGCTTTCTTT.

J is TRBJ1-2 and V is TRBV29-1; 8 bases line up with TRBD1. V lost 5 bases, J lost 6 bases, and 8 bases stayed unmatched. The CDR3 consists of 13 residues. Germline CDR1 reads SQVTM; CDR2 reads ANQGSEA. The CDR3 region is CSVRQGRTDGYTF. The CDR3, as DNA: TGCAGCGTTCGACAGGGGAGGACAGATGGCTACACCTTC.

The V call is TRBV10-3, the J call TRBJ2-1; 11 bases agree with TRBD2. The CDR3 has 16 residues. The V gene's germline CDR1 is ENHRY and CDR2 SYGVKD. The ends lost 3 bases at V and 2 bases at J; junction bases unmatched: 3. The CDR3 reads CAISDGTSGAYNEQFF. CDR3 sequence (DNA): TGTGCCATCAGTGACGGGACTAGCGGAGCCTACAATGAGCAGTTCTTC.

The J gene is TRBJ2-7, the V gene TRBV15; TRBD1 aligns across 10 bases. Per germline, CDR1 LNHNV and CDR2 YYDKDF (reference sequence). This CDR3 is built from 17 residues. J lost 0 bases, V lost 3 bases, and 8 bases had no gene match. CDR3 region: CATSRVPGQGGSYEQYF. For the CDR3, the DNA is TGTGCCACCAGCAGGGTGCCCGGACAGGGGGGCTCCTACGAGCAGTACTTC.

The genes are TRBV19 and TRBJ2-7; TRBD1 agrees at 7 bases. The junction had 8 bases not matched to a gene; V was cut back by 1 base and J by 2 bases. The CDR3 is 16 amino acids. The germline V gene has CDR1 LNHDA and CDR2 SQIVND (reference sequence). CDR3 amino acids: CASSIGHRGKAYEQYF. DNA for the CDR3: TGTGCCAGTAGTATAGGGCACAGGGGAAAGGCCTACGAGCAGTACTTC.

The chain has TRBV7-2 and TRBJ2-2; 9 nucleotides align to TRBD1. V gave up 1 base and J gave up 5 bases; unmatched junction bases: 2. CDR1 is SGHTA, CDR2 FQGNSA, per germline. The CDR3 length is 15 residues. Here the CDR3 reads CASSLVGTGTGELFF. CDR3 in DNA: TGTGCCAGCAGCTTAGTCGGGACAGGGACCGGGGAGCTGTTTTTT.

This clone was recorded a few times. J is TRBJ2-1 and V is TRBV2, with a weak D call TRBD1 (5 bases). The V end lost 0 bases, the J end lost 9 bases, and 12 bases lay between the germline ends. Germline V gene sequence: CDR1 SNHLY, CDR2 FYNNEI. There are 14 residues in the CDR3. CDR3 residues: CASSEARGRGEQFF. As DNA, the CDR3 is TGTGCCAGCAGTGAAGCAAGAGGAAGGGGTGAGCAGTTCTTC.

The V and J genes are TRBV10-3 and TRBJ2-1; 9 bases align to TRBD1. Germline V gives CDR1 ENHRY, CDR2 SYGVKD. Losses at the gene ends were 7 bases for V and 7 bases for J; bases not matched to a gene: 8. The CDR3 loop spans 14 amino acids. The CDR3 is CAITPGQGSNEQFF. In DNA form, the CDR3 reads TGTGCCATCACACCGGGACAGGGCAGTAATGAGCAGTTCTTC.

The rearrangement uses TRBV4-3 and TRBJ1-1; D not certain. V dropped 0 bases and J dropped 5 bases, with 13 bases sitting between them. The CDR3 totals 15 residues. Per germline, CDR1 LGHNA and CDR2 YSLEER. CDR3 sequence (DNA): TGCGCCAGCAGCCAAGAATTGAGAGGGCGGACTGAAGCTTTCTTT. This encodes CASSQELRGRTEAFF.

This rearrangement joins TRBV7-2 to TRBJ2-7, with 7 bases lining up with TRBD1. There are 15 residues in the CDR3. Germline CDR1 is SGHTA and CDR2 is FQGNSA. Trimming took 0 bases from V and 0 from J; bases not matched to a gene: 2. The CDR3 DNA is TGTGCCAGCAGCTTAGCCGGGACAGACTCCTACGAGCAGTACTTC. Its translation: CASSLAGTDSYEQYF. The whole variable domain, remainder taken from reference TRBV7-2 and TRBJ2-7, is GAGVSQSPSNKVTEKGKDVELRCDPISGHTALYWYRQSLGQGLEFLIYFQGNSAPDKSGLPSDRFSAERTGGSVSTLTIQRTQQEDSAVYLCASSLAGTDSYEQYFGPGTRLTVT.

J is TRBJ2-7 and V is TRBV3-1 (or the pseudogene TRBV3-2); D unclear. This CDR3 contains 13 residues. The germline V gene has CDR1 LGHDT and CDR2 YNNKEL (reference sequence). Deletions cut 8 bases from V and 2 bases from J, with 13 bases between. CDR3 nucleotide sequence: TGTGCCAGCTCTAACTTCAAACCCTACGAGCAGTACTTC. As protein: CASSNFKPYEQYF.

This sequence joins TRBV29-1 and TRBJ1-3; possible D gene TRBD1, 6 bases. Germline CDR1 and CDR2: SQVTM and ANQGSEA. V lost 6 bases and J lost 0, with 15 bases in between. CDR3 length equals 15 residues. The CDR3 sequence is CSVGGLGGSGNTIYF. CDR3 nucleotides: TGCAGCGTGGGTGGCCTAGGGGGCTCTGGAAACACCATATATTTT. The full variable domain, with the rest looked up from reference TRBV29-1 and TRBJ1-3, is SAVISQKPSRDICQRGTSLTIQCQVDSQVTMMFWYRQQPGQSLTLIATANQGSEATYESGFVIDKFPISRPNLTFSTLTVSNMSPEDSSIYLCSVGGLGGSGNTIYFGEGSWLTVV.

The chain joins TRBV29-1 to TRBJ2-1, with a tentative D call TRBD1 (5 bases). In germline, CDR1 is SQVTM, CDR2 ANQGSEA. CDR3 length equals 14 residues. The V end was cut by 4 bases, the J end by 3 bases, with 13 bases between. The DNA of the CDR3 is TGCAGCGTTGTTAGGCTAAGGGGCTACAATGAGCAGTTCTTC. Protein: CSVVRLRGYNEQFF.

This chain links TRBV28 with TRBJ2-1, with D unresolved. Trimming cost V 2 bases and J 4 bases, with 12 bases left between them. Germline-derived CDR1 and CDR2 are MDHEN and SYDVKM. There are 15 residues in the CDR3. CDR3 in amino acids: CASSLPGTAYNEQFF. In DNA form, the CDR3 reads TGTGCCAGCAGTTTACCCGGTACCGCTTACAATGAGCAGTTCTTC.

V usage is TRBV7-9 and J usage is TRBJ2-7, with 12 nucleotides matching TRBD2. The CDR3 runs 18 residues. Per the germline V gene, CDR1 is SEHNR and CDR2 is FQNEAQ (reference sequence). The ends lost 5 bases at V and 2 bases at J; junction bases unmatched: 13. The CDR3 bases are TGTGCCAGCAGCAAGAAAAGGACTAGCGGGGTCTACCCCTACGAGCAGTACTTC. It encodes CASSKKRTSGVYPYEQYF.

The chain joins TRBV28 to TRBJ1-2; D is ambiguous. Germline assignment: CDR1 MDHEN and CDR2 SYDVKM. The CDR3 runs to 14 residues. V was cut by 7 bases and J by 1 base, with 13 bases left in between. CDR3 amino acids: CASTFGSLNYGYTF. CDR3 nucleotide sequence: TGTGCCAGCACCTTTGGGAGCCTTAACTATGGCTACACCTTC.

The CDR3 loop is CASSPPGTGLYEQYF. For the CDR3, the DNA is TGTGCCAGCAGCCCGCCCGGGACAGGGTTGTACGAGCAGTACTTC. The gene calls are TRBV7-2 and TRBJ2-7, with 9 bases that match TRBD1. J was trimmed by 4 bases and V by 5 bases; bases with no gene match: 9. Germline V gene sequence: CDR1 SGHTA, CDR2 FQGNSA. This CDR3 has 15 residues.